The subject of this entry is one T cell receptor (beta chain). Antigen: not known. This entry belongs to a study of T cell repertoires in cytomegalovirus infection. Study-level background: It was the public TCR beta signatures that indicated both CMV infection and matching HLA type.

Study outcomes and limitations: Summed frequency of shared TCR beta families picked out CMV carriers who also had the relevant HLA. The ex vivo response was dominated by HLA-C-restricted CMV-specific TCR beta clonotypes.

MiXCR was run by TCRdb on the reads, yielding one entry per CDR3 protein. In the table there are about 330,000 distinct CDR3 sequences, about 34% of which are singletons. Trimming took 6 bases from V and 6 from J, leaving 17 bases between them. CDR3 size: 15 residues. Here the sequenced sample was cultured PBMCs, taken from culture after CMV antigen stimulation. The source is a human donor in good health (CMV status not recorded). Some clones in this sample may be carry-over from other donors' samples. The rearrangement uses TRBV12-3 or TRBV12-4 and TRBJ2-2; TRBD2 is a possible D gene (6 bases). The CDR3 DNA reads TGTGCCAGCAGACCGACTAGTGTACCTCCCGGGGAGCTGTTTTTT. It encodes CASRPTSVPPGELFF.